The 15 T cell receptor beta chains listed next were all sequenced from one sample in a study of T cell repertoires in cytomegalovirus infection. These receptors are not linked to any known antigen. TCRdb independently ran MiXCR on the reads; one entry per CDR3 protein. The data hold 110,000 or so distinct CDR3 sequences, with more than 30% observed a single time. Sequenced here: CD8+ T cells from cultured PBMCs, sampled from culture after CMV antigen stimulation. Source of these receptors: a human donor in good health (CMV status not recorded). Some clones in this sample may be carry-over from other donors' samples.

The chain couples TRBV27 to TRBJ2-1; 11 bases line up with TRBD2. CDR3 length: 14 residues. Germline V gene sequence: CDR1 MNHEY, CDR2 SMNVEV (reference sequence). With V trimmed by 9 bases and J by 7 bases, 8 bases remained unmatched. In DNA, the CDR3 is TGTGCCAGTGCCTATAGCGGGGGGGCAAATGAGCAGTTCTTC. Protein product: CASAYSGGANEQFF.

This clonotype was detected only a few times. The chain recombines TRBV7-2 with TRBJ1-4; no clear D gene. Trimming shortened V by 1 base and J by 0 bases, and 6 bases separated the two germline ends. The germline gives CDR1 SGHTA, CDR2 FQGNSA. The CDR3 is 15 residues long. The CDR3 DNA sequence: TGTGCCAGCAGCTTAGGAGCCACAACTAATGAAAAACTGTTTTTT. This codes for CASSLGATTNEKLFF.

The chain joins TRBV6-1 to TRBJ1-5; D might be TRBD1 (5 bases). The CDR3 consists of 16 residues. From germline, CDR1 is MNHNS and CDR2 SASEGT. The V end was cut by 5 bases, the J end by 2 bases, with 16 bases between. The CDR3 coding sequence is TGTGCCAGCAGTCTCGGTGGGGGTCCGGGCAATCAGCCCCAGCATTTT. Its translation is CASSLGGGPGNQPQHF.

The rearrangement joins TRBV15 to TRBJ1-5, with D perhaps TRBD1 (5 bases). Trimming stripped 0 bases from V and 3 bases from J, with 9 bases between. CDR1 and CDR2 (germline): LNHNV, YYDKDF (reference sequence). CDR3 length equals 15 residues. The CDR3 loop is CATSRDPGANQPQHF. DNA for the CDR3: TGTGCCACCAGCAGAGATCCCGGGGCCAATCAGCCCCAGCATTTT.

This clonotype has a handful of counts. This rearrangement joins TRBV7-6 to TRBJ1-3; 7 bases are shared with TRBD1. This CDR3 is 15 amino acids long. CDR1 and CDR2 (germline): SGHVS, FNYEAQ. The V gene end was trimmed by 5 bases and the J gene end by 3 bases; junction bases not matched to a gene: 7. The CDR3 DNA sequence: TGTGCCAGCAGCAAGACAGGGACGTATGGAAACACCATATATTTT. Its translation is CASSKTGTYGNTIYF. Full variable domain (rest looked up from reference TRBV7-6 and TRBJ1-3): GAGVSQSPRYKVTKRGQDVALRCDPISGHVSLYWYRQALGQGPEFLTYFNYEAQQDKSGLPNDRFSAERPEGSISTLTIQRTEQRDSAMYRCASSKTGTYGNTIYFGEGSWLTVV.

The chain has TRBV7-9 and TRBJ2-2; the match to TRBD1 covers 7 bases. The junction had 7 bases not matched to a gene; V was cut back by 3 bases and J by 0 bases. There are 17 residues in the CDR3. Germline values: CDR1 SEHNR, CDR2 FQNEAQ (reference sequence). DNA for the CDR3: TGTGCCAGCAGCTTGGACAGGAATTACGCGAACACCGGGGAGCTGTTTTTT. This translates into CASSLDRNYANTGELFF.

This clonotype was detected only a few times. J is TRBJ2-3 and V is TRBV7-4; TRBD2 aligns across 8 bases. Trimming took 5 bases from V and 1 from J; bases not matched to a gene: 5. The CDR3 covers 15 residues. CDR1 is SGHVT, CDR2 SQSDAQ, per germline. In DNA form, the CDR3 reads TGTGCCAGCAGCCCGACGACTAGCGGCACAGATACGCAGTATTTT. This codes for CASSPTTSGTDTQYF. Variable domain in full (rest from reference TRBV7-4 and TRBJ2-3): GAGVSQSPRYKVAKRGRDVALRCDSISGHVTLYWYRQTLGQGSEVLTYSQSDAQRDKSGRPSGRFSAERPERSVSTLKIQRTEQGDSAVYLCASSPTTSGTDTQYFGPGTRLTVL.

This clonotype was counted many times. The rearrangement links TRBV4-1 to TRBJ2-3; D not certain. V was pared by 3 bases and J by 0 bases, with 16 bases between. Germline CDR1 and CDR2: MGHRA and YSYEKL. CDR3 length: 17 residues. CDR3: CASSHLQRLLSTDTQYF. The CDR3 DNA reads TGCGCCAGCAGCCACCTGCAAAGACTCCTAAGCACAGATACGCAGTATTTT.

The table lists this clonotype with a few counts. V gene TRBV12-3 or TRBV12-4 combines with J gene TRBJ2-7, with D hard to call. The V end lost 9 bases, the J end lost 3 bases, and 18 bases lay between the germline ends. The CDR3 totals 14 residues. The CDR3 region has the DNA TGTGCCAGAGACTGGGCGGCAGTGGTCTACGAGCAGTACTTC. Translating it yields CARDWAAVVYEQYF.

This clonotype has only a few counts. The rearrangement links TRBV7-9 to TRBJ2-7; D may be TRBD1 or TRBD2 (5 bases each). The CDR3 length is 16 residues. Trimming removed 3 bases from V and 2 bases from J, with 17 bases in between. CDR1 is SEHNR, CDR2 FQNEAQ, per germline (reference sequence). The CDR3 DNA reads TGTGCCAGCAGCTTTAATGCCGGGGACCCTACCTACGAGCAGTACTTC. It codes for CASSFNAGDPTYEQYF.

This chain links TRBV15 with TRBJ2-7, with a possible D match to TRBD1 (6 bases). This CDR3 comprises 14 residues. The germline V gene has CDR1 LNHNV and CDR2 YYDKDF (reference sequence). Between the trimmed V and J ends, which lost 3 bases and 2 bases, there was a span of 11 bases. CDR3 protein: CATSSTGLAYEQYF. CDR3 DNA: TGTGCCACCAGCAGTACAGGGTTAGCCTACGAGCAGTACTTC.

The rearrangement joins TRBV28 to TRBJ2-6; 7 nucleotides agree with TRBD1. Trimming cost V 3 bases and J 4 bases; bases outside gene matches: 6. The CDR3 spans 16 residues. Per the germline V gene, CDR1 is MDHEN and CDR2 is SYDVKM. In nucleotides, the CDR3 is TGTGCCAGCAGTTTCGAGGGGGCGGCAGGGGCCAACGTCCTGACTTTC. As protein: CASSFEGAAGANVLTF.

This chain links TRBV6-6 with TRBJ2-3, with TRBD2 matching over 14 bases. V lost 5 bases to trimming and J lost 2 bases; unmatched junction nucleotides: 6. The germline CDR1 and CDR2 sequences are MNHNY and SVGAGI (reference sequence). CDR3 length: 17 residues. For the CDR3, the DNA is TGTGCCAGCAGTAAGACTAGCGGGGGGGGAAACACAGATACGCAGTATTTT. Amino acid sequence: CASSKTSGGGNTDTQYF.

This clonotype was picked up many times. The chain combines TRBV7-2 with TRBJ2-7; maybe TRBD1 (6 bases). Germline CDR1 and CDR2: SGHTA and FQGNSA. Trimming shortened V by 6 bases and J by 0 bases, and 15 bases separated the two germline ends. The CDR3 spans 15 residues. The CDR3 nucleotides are TGTGCCAGCAGAGAACAGGGTGTGGGCTCCTACGAGCAGTACTTC. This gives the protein CASREQGVGSYEQYF.

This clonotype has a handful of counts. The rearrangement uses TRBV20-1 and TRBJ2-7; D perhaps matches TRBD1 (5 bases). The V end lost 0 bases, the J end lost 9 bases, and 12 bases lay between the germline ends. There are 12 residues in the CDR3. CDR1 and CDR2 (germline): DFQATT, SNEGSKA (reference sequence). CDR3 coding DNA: TGCAGTGCTAGAGATCAGGGCCCGGTGCAGTACTTC. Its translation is CSARDQGPVQYF.